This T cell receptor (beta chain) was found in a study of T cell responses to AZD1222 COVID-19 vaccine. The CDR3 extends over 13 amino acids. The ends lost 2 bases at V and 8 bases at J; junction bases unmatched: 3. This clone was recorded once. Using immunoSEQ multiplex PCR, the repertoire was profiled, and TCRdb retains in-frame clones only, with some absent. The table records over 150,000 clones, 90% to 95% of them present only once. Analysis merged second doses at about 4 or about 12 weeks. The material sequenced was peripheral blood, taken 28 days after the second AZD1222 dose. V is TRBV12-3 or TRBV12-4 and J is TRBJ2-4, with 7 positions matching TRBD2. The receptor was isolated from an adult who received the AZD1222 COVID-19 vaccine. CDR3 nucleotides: TGTGCCAGCAGTTTATCGGGGGGAGACATTCAGTACTTC. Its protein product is CASSLSGGDIQYF.